One and the same sample provided the 13 T cell receptor beta chains below, sequenced in a study of beta chain features in type 1 diabetes. Their antigen targets remain unknown. General study findings and limits: Type 1 diabetes patients had moderately but significantly shorter TCRB CDR3s in all four CD4+ subsets.

All of the isolated RNA was reverse transcribed, so expressed TCRB transcripts were sequenced. Assay: immunoSEQ multiplex PCR; the TCRdb copy retains only in-frame clones and omits some. The sample lists over 200,000 clones, about a tenth seen once, with approximately 0.015% in the top ten. Specimen: naive CD4+ T cells from blood. These receptors came from a man aged 25-45 years with type 1 diabetes.

The chain employs TRBV6-6 and TRBJ1-5, with D possibly matching TRBD1 (5 bases). The length of the CDR3 is 15 residues. Germline V lookup: CDR1 MNHNY, CDR2 SVGAGI (reference sequence). V gave up 11 bases and J gave up 5 bases, with 22 bases separating them. CDR3 in amino acids: CACLRGAIGDQPQHF. CDR3 sequence (DNA): TGTGCCTGCCTTCGTGGGGCGATTGGTGATCAGCCCCAGCATTTT.

In its sample, this clone was seen a few times. The CDR3 region has the DNA TGTGCCAGCAGCTTAGTTGTGGGGCCCAGCAATCAGCCCCAGCATTTT. The encoded protein is CASSLVVGPSNQPQHF. The gene calls are TRBV7-9 and TRBJ1-5; D perhaps matches TRBD1 (5 bases). The germline V and J ends were trimmed by 1 base and 1 base, with 11 bases remaining between them. Per the germline V gene, CDR1 is SEHNR and CDR2 is FQNEAQ (reference sequence). There are 16 residues in the CDR3.

There are a few counts of this clone. J is TRBJ2-3 and V is TRBV5-4; 10 bases agree with TRBD2. Germline V gene lookup returns CDR1 SGHNT and CDR2 YYREEE (reference sequence). This CDR3 is 15 amino acids long. The J segment lost 5 bases and the V segment lost 5 bases, leaving 8 bases of the junction unmatched. Here the CDR3 reads CASSLSGGAVDTQYF. CDR3 bases: TGTGCCAGCAGTTTGAGCGGGGGGGCCGTAGATACGCAGTATTTT.

The genes are TRBV20-1 and TRBJ1-4; maybe TRBD1 (5 bases). The CDR3 has 11 amino acids. Trimming took off 6 bases at V and 6 bases at J, with 8 bases between the two ends. Per germline, CDR1 DFQATT and CDR2 SNEGSKA (reference sequence). Here the CDR3 reads CSARQYEKLFF. CDR3 coding DNA: TGCAGTGCCCGACAGTATGAAAAACTGTTTTTT.

V and J are TRBV19 and TRBJ2-5; TRBD1 aligns across 9 bases. CDR1 LNHDA and CDR2 SQIVND come from the germline V gene (reference sequence). V shed 3 bases and J 4 bases; nucleotides not matched to a gene: 6. There are 15 residues in the CDR3. CDR3 in amino acids: CASSMATGGGETQYF. CDR3 DNA sequence: TGTGCCAGTAGTATGGCCACAGGGGGCGGAGAGACCCAGTACTTC.

The V gene is TRBV29-1, the J gene TRBJ1-1, with 9 bases lining up with TRBD1. Per germline, CDR1 SQVTM and CDR2 ANQGSEA. The V segment lost 7 bases and the J segment 5 bases; nucleotides outside the gene matches: 8. The CDR3 totals 13 residues. CDR3 protein: CSASTGGGTEAFF. The CDR3 DNA sequence: TGCAGCGCCTCGACAGGGGGTGGAACTGAAGCTTTCTTT.

The CDR3 nucleotides read TGTGCCAGCAGCACAAGGGACAGCGACGAGCAGTACTTC. Protein product: CASSTRDSDEQYF. The V gene is TRBV7-2, the J gene TRBJ2-7, with 7 bases matching TRBD1. The trim removed 5 bases at V and 5 bases at J, leaving 6 bases unmatched. Germline CDR1 reads SGHTA; CDR2 reads FQGNSA. The CDR3 spans 13 residues.

The V and J genes are TRBV19 and TRBJ1-5; 8 positions agree with TRBD1. The J segment lost 0 bases and the V segment lost 6 bases, leaving 10 bases of the junction unmatched. The CDR3 spans 17 residues. Germline loops: CDR1 LNHDA, CDR2 SQIVND (reference sequence). CDR3 coding DNA: TGTGCCAGTAGCATCGTCGGGACAGGTCTTAGCAATCAGCCCCAGCATTTT. Its translation is CASSIVGTGLSNQPQHF.

The rearrangement links TRBV21-1 to TRBJ1-5. TRBV21-1 has pseudogene status. The CDR3 length is 14 residues. The chain's CDR3 is CASSKLERAQPQHF. For the CDR3, the DNA is TGTGCCAGCAGCAAGCTTGAGCGGGCGCAGCCCCAGCATTTT.

The chain combines TRBV7-2 with TRBJ2-7; tentative D call: TRBD2 (7 bases). The CDR3 is 15 amino acids. Germline V gene lookup returns CDR1 SGHTA and CDR2 FQGNSA. V was clipped by 2 bases and J by 0 bases, with 11 bases between them. The CDR3: CASSLRGGLSYEQYF. DNA for the CDR3: TGTGCCAGCAGCTTACGCGGGGGCCTCTCCTACGAGCAGTACTTC.

Regarding this clone: The same CDR3 can be traced to other DNA sequences in this sample. The rearrangement uses TRBV9 and TRBJ2-1, with 12 bases identical to TRBD2. The CDR3 contains 15 residues. Germline-derived CDR1 and CDR2 are SGDLS and YYNGEE. V shed 4 bases, J shed 4 bases, and the junction held 3 bases outside the gene matches. CDR3 amino acids: CASSQTSGGYNEQFF. In DNA, the CDR3 is TGTGCCAGCAGCCAGACTAGCGGGGGTTACAATGAGCAGTTCTTC.

The V call is TRBV6-5, the J call TRBJ2-7, with 8 bases that match TRBD2. Germline V gene data show CDR1 as MNHEY and CDR2 as SVGAGI. The CDR3 length is 14 residues. The CDR3 region is CATARGGSSYEQYF. Written as DNA, the CDR3 is TGTGCGACCGCCCGGGGGGGATCCTCCTACGAGCAGTACTTC.

This clone was seen a handful of times. The J gene is TRBJ2-2, the V gene TRBV5-1; D is undetermined. The CDR3 totals 15 residues. V lost 0 bases, J lost 1 base, and 7 bases lay in between. CDR1 is SGHRS, CDR2 YFSETQ, per germline. The CDR3, as DNA: TGCGCCAGCAGCTTGGCGGCAGGGAACACCGGGGAGCTGTTTTTT. This gives the protein CASSLAAGNTGELFF.